Below, 19 T cell receptor beta chains from the same sample are listed, as sequenced in a study of cytomegalovirus exposure and HLA in healthy donors (dated by TCRdb to between 2016 and 2019). The receptor library was made with the immunoSEQ multiplex PCR assay. The table comes from immuneACCESS by way of TCRdb, which keeps in-frame sequences with V and J called. Part of the clones is missing from these tables; in studies checked, under half for an unresolved V gene and the rest for unknown reasons. The sample yields over 200,000 clones; about 91% were counted once. Of the sample, 2.9% falls within the top ten clones. The sequenced sample consisted of PBMCs. The receptor source for this set is a woman in her late teens or twenties in good health and CMV-seronegative.

This rearrangement joins TRBV11-1 to TRBJ2-1; 11 bases are shared with TRBD2. Looked up from germline, CDR1 is SGHAT and CDR2 is FQDESV (reference sequence). Unmatched junction bases numbered 9, after V lost 5 bases and J lost 9 bases. This CDR3 region has 15 residues. This CDR3 reads CASSLTSGSSSEQFF. The CDR3 nucleotides read TGTGCCAGCAGCCTCACTAGCGGGAGTAGTAGTGAGCAGTTCTTC.

This chain uses TRBV27 with TRBJ2-7, with 7 bases identical to TRBD1. Germline V CDR1 and CDR2: MNHEY, SMNVEV (reference sequence). Unmatched junction bases numbered 6, after V lost 4 bases and J lost 3 bases. This CDR3 spans 14 amino acids. CDR3 region: CASSSYRQGYEQYF. The CDR3 DNA follows: TGTGCCAGCAGTTCCTATAGACAGGGCTACGAGCAGTACTTC.

The chain joins TRBV4-2 to TRBJ2-1; a possible D gene is TRBD2 (5 bases). From germline, CDR1 is LGHNA and CDR2 YNFKEQ. Trimming took 4 bases from V and 0 from J, leaving 16 bases between them. The CDR3 sequence is 17 residues long. This CDR3 reads CASSRAGGASSYNEQFF. Written as DNA, the CDR3 is TGTGCCAGCAGCCGGGCAGGAGGAGCGAGCTCCTACAATGAGCAGTTCTTC.

The chain recombines TRBV6-5 with TRBJ1-1; no clear D gene. Germline CDR1 and CDR2: MNHEY and SVGAGI. The CDR3 length is 14 residues. V dropped 5 bases and J dropped 3 bases, with 13 bases sitting between them. The CDR3 coding sequence is TGTGCCAGCAGTGCCGGGCCCGGGGACACTGAAGCTTTCTTT. This codes for CASSAGPGDTEAFF.

This chain joins TRBV5-1 and TRBJ2-7, with 7 bases aligning to TRBD2. This CDR3 comprises 16 residues. V gave up 0 bases and J gave up 0 bases; unmatched junction bases: 6. Germline V gives CDR1 SGHRS, CDR2 YFSETQ. The chain's CDR3 is CASSLGAAGDSYEQYF. Here the CDR3 DNA reads TGCGCCAGCAGCTTGGGCGCGGCGGGGGACTCCTACGAGCAGTACTTC.

This chain uses TRBV19 with TRBJ2-3; 10 positions agree with TRBD2. CDR1 is LNHDA and CDR2 is SQIVND in the germline V gene (reference sequence). The CDR3 spans 17 residues. With V trimmed by 3 bases and J by 3 bases, 9 bases remained unmatched. Here the CDR3 reads CASSIGLAGVRTDTQYF. The CDR3 DNA follows: TGTGCCAGTAGTATTGGGCTAGCGGGAGTGAGGACAGATACGCAGTATTTT.

The chain has TRBV9 and TRBJ1-5; D might be TRBD1 (5 bases). Per the germline V gene, CDR1 is SGDLS and CDR2 is YYNGEE. V was clipped by 3 bases and J by 1 base, with 8 bases between them. This CDR3 region has 14 residues. Written as DNA, the CDR3 is TGTGCCAGCAGCGCGGACATAAGCAATCAGCCCCAGCATTTT. Translating gives CASSADISNQPQHF.

The chain joins TRBV7-9 to TRBJ2-5; no definite D call. This CDR3 comprises 12 residues. Trimming pared 3 bases from V and 4 bases from J, leaving 6 bases between. Germline V gives CDR1 SEHNR, CDR2 FQNEAQ (reference sequence). CDR3 sequence: CASSLSIETQYF. CDR3 DNA sequence: TGTGCCAGCAGCTTGAGCATAGAGACCCAGTACTTC. Looking up the rest from reference TRBV7-9 and TRBJ2-5 gives the full variable domain: DTGVSQNPRHKITKRGQNVTFRCDPISEHNRLYWYRQTLGQGPEFLTYFQNEAQLEKSRLLSDRFSAERPKGSFSTLEIQRTEQGDSAMYLCASSLSIETQYFGPGTRLLVL.

This rearrangement joins TRBV6-5 to TRBJ2-5, with a weak D call TRBD2 (6 bases). Trimming removed 0 bases at V and 6 bases at J, with 14 bases between. The germline CDR1 and CDR2 sequences are MNHEY and SVGAGI. There are 15 residues in the CDR3. This CDR3 is CASSYSPHAGKTQYF. DNA for the CDR3: TGTGCCAGCAGTTACTCTCCCCACGCGGGAAAGACCCAGTACTTC.

This chain connects TRBV11-1 to TRBJ2-2; no definite D call. V was shortened by 1 base and J by 2 bases, with 8 bases between the two germline ends. From germline, CDR1 is SGHAT and CDR2 FQDESV (reference sequence). This CDR3 comprises 15 residues. The DNA for the CDR3 is TGTGCCAGCAGCTTAGACTCGACTAACACCGGGGAGCTGTTTTTT. Protein: CASSLDSTNTGELFF.

This chain uses TRBV5-6 with TRBJ2-7; D is perhaps TRBD2 (5 bases). Germline CDR1 is SGHDT and CDR2 is YYEEEE. The CDR3 contains 13 residues. The V end lost 2 bases, the J end lost 1 base, and 7 bases lay between the germline ends. DNA of the CDR3: TGTGCCAGCAGCTTTGCGGGTTCCTACGAGCAGTACTTC. This sequence encodes CASSFAGSYEQYF.

J is TRBJ2-7 and V is TRBV5-6; D is possibly TRBD2 (6 bases). The CDR3 sequence is 15 residues long. Germline-derived CDR1 and CDR2 are SGHDT and YYEEEE. V gave up 5 bases and J gave up 6 bases, with 21 bases separating them. CDR3 amino acids: CASSARNLYSGEQYF. The CDR3 DNA is TGTGCCAGCAGTGCGAGGAACCTTTATAGCGGCGAGCAGTACTTC.

The chain carries TRBV29-1 and TRBJ1-2; perhaps TRBD1 as D (5 bases). The germline V gene encodes CDR1 SQVTM and CDR2 ANQGSEA. V lost 1 base, J lost 4 bases, and 19 bases lay in between. This CDR3 region has 16 residues. The CDR3 here is CSVEVIGRRGGYGYTF. CDR3 in DNA: TGCAGCGTTGAAGTAATCGGGCGAAGGGGCGGCTATGGCTACACCTTC.

The chain combines TRBV10-1 with TRBJ2-1; 7 positions match TRBD2. V dropped 0 bases and J dropped 7; count of bases not matched to a gene: 18. CDR1 WNHNN and CDR2 SYGVQD come from the germline V gene (reference sequence). The CDR3 is made up of 19 amino acids. In DNA form, the CDR3 reads TGCGCCAGCAGTGAGTCGAGGGACCCCGCCGGGAGGAGGGAAAATGAGCAGTTCTTC. This encodes CASSESRDPAGRRENEQFF.

This chain uses TRBV10-3 with TRBJ2-1; D call uncertain. This CDR3 comprises 14 residues. Trimming shortened V by 5 bases and J by 2 bases, and 10 bases separated the two germline ends. Germline values: CDR1 ENHRY, CDR2 SYGVKD. The CDR3 nucleotides are TGTGCCATCAGTAATCTTGACACCTACAATGAGCAGTTCTTC. Translating it yields CAISNLDTYNEQFF.

The V gene is TRBV7-3, the J gene TRBJ1-3, with D possibly being TRBD1 (5 bases). The CDR3 contains 15 residues. With 5 bases removed from V and 6 bases from J, the gap between germline ends came to 17 bases. Germline V gene data show CDR1 as SGHTA and CDR2 as FQGTGA. In nucleotides, the CDR3 is TGTGCCAGCAGCGGGCCTAGGGGTCCGGCAAACACCATATATTTT. It specifies CASSGPRGPANTIYF.

J is TRBJ1-1 and V is TRBV28; D call uncertain. The CDR3 has 16 residues. The germline gives CDR1 MDHEN, CDR2 SYDVKM. V lost 1 base to trimming and J lost 6 bases, with 18 bases between them. CDR3 coding DNA: TGTGCCAGCAGTTTATCGATCGGTTCGGGGTCCTCTGAAGCTTTCTTT. It specifies CASSLSIGSGSSEAFF. Full variable domain (outside the CDR3, taken from reference TRBV28 and TRBJ1-1): DVKVTQSSRYLVKRTGEKVFLECVQDMDHENMFWYRQDPGLGLRLIYFSYDVKMKEKGDIPEGYSVSREKKERFSLILESASTNQTSMYLCASSLSIGSGSSEAFFGQGTRLTVV.

For the CDR3, the DNA is TGTGCCAGCAGCGTAGGGGCCGACTCCTACGAGCAGTACTTC. This encodes CASSVGADSYEQYF. The chain recombines TRBV9 with TRBJ2-7; the D is unclear. The CDR3 is 14 residues long. The V and J ends lost 0 bases and 0 bases respectively, with 7 bases between them. Germline CDR1 is SGDLS and CDR2 is YYNGEE.

V and J are TRBV6-5 and TRBJ2-2; the match to TRBD2 covers 8 bases. V shed 5 bases, J shed 4 bases, and the junction held 6 bases outside the gene matches. Germline V gene data show CDR1 as MNHEY and CDR2 as SVGAGI. There are 15 residues in the CDR3. CDR3 region: CASSPDRGGTGELFF. In DNA, the CDR3 is TGTGCCAGCAGTCCGGACCGGGGGGGCACCGGGGAGCTGTTTTTT.